A selection of T cell receptor beta chains follows, all from one sample in a study of cytomegalovirus exposure and HLA in healthy donors. Method: immunoSEQ multiplex PCR; TCRdb's copy keeps in-frame clones and lacks some. The profile covers roughly 120,000 clones, with around 70% appearing a single time and 1.5% to 2% taken by the ten largest. The source material was PBMCs. The receptor set was obtained from a woman younger than 30 in good health and CMV-seronegative. CDR3s include the opening cysteine and the closing phenylalanine or tryptophan. A D gene is named only where the DNA matches it firmly. Clone sizes are given selectively: once, few, many, or a class where the clone is expanded.

-	TRBJ1-4	TRBV4-1	TRBD1	CASSHRGGTNEKLFF	TGCGCCAGCAGCCATCGAGGGGGCACTAATGAAAAACTGTTTTTT
-	TRBJ2-7	TRBV19	-	CASSLTRSSYEQYF	TGTGCCAGTAGCCTTACTAGGAGCTCCTACGAGCAGTACTTC
once	TRBJ2-7	TRBV30	-	CAWKLTGAYEQYF	TGTGCCTGGAAATTGACAGGAGCCTACGAGCAGTACTTC
-	TRBJ1-5	TRBV19	-	CASSIGNQPQHF	TGTGCCAGTAGTATCGGCAATCAGCCCCAGCATTTT
-	TRBJ2-7	TRBV5-1	TRBD1	CASAYRTGSSYEQYF	TGCGCCAGCGCCTACCGGACAGGGAGCTCCTACGAGCAGTACTTC
-	TRBJ2-1	TRBV5-1	TRBD2	CASTNSGEQFF	TGCGCCAGCACCAATAGCGGGGAGCAGTTCTTC
-	TRBJ1-1	TRBV6-1	-	CASSYRDHAFF	TGTGCCAGCTCTTACAGGGATCATGCTTTCTTT
-	TRBJ1-2	TRBV28	TRBD1	CASSLDLPGTGGNYGYTF	TGTGCCAGCAGTTTAGATTTGCCCGGGACAGGGGGAAACTATGGCTACACCTTC
-	TRBJ2-7	TRBV7-9	-	CASSRHISYEQYF	TGTGCCAGCAGCCGACATATCTCCTACGAGCAGTACTTC
-	TRBJ1-4	TRBV19	-	CASSIGSVSGANEKLFF	TGTGCCAGTAGTATAGGGAGTGTAAGCGGTGCTAATGAAAAACTGTTTTTT
-	TRBJ2-7	TRBV10-2	-	CATVGGNSYEQYF	TGCGCCACCGTTGGGGGGAACTCCTACGAGCAGTACTTC
-	TRBJ2-2	TRBV10-3	-	CAIRPPGTGELFF	TGTGCCATCAGACCCCCAGGCACCGGGGAGCTGTTTTTT
few	TRBJ1-4	TRBV5-1	TRBD1	CASSLGGGHEKLFF	TGCGCCAGCAGCCTGGGAGGGGGCCATGAAAAACTGTTTTTT
-	TRBJ2-1	TRBV4-2	TRBD1	CASSQVQGTGGGNEQFF	TGTGCCAGCAGCCAAGTTCAGGGGACAGGGGGAGGCAATGAGCAGTTCTTC
once	TRBJ1-1	TRBV7-6	TRBD1	CASSRQGDTEAFF	TGTGCCAGCAGTCGGCAGGGGGACACTGAAGCTTTCTTT
-	TRBJ2-7	TRBV27	-	CASSPPYGVIQYEQYF	TGTGCCAGCAGCCCACCGTACGGGGTAATACAGTACGAGCAGTACTTC
-	TRBJ1-2	TRBV28	TRBD1	CASKRAGGYGYTF	TGTGCCAGCAAGAGGGCAGGGGGTTATGGCTACACCTTC
-	TRBJ1-2	TRBV9	-	CASSERSHGYTF	TGTGCCAGCAGCGAGAGGAGCCATGGCTACACCTTC
-	TRBJ1-2	TRBV28	-	CASSLIRDNLRGGYTF	TGTGCCAGCAGTTTAATCCGGGACAACCTTCGGGGTGGCTACACCTTC
-	TRBJ1-2	TRBV4-1	-	CASSHPTGFVGGYTF	TGCGCCAGCAGCCACCCAACAGGTTTTGTAGGAGGCTACACCTTC
-	TRBJ2-7	TRBV4-1	-	CASSQGALTYEQYF	TGCGCCAGCAGCCAAGGGGCACTCACCTACGAGCAGTACTTC
-	TRBJ2-1	TRBV9	-	CASSAGGRDEQFF	TGTGCCAGCAGCGCGGGGGGCCGGGATGAGCAGTTCTTC
-	TRBJ2-1	TRBV29-1	-	CSVEVLSNEQFF	TGCAGCGTTGAAGTTCTCAGCAATGAGCAGTTCTTC
few	TRBJ2-7	TRBV30	TRBD1	CAWIPPRGQGKYEQYF	TGTGCCTGGATCCCCCCTCGGGGACAGGGGAAATACGAGCAGTACTTC
-	TRBJ1-6	TRBV5-6	-	CASSLLILSYNSPLHF	TGTGCCAGCAGCTTGCTAATCCTCTCCTATAATTCACCCCTCCACTTT
-	TRBJ2-3	TRBV4-1	TRBD2	CASSQLLAGNTDTQYF	TGCGCCAGCAGCCAGTTACTAGCGGGGAACACAGATACGCAGTATTTT
few	TRBJ1-4	TRBV30	-	CAWSVQHTLWEKLFF	TGTGCCTGGAGTGTCCAACACACCCTTTGGGAAAAACTGTTTTTT
-	TRBJ2-5	TRBV5-1	-	CASSQGDSQYF	TGCGCCAGCAGCCAGGGGGACTCCCAGTACTTC
few	TRBJ2-5	TRBV5-4	-	CASSFDPGQETQYF	TGTGCCAGCAGCTTTGATCCAGGGCAAGAGACCCAGTACTTC
-	TRBJ1-1	TRBV30	-	CAWSLQVTEAFF	TGTGCCTGGAGTTTACAGGTCACTGAAGCTTTCTTT
once	TRBJ2-3	TRBV15	-	CATSTPGDLGDTQYF	TGTGCCACCAGCACCCCAGGGGATCTCGGGGATACGCAGTATTTT
-	TRBJ2-5	TRBV5-1	-	CASSLAARPEETQYF	TGCGCCAGCAGCTTGGCAGCGCGCCCAGAGGAGACCCAGTACTTC
-	TRBJ2-1	TRBV25-1	TRBD2	CASSIRGGTSGGNEQFF	TGTGCCAGCAGTATCAGGGGGGGGACTAGCGGGGGTAATGAGCAGTTCTTC
-	TRBJ1-2	TRBV5-1	TRBD1	CASSLAGTGNNGYTF	TGCGCCAGCAGCTTGGCCGGGACAGGGAACAATGGCTACACCTTC
-	TRBJ1-2	TRBV5-6	-	CASRRDSVNYGYTF	TGTGCCAGCAGGCGAGACAGCGTGAACTATGGCTACACCTTC
-	TRBJ2-5	TRBV5-1	TRBD1	CASSSAGRGPQETQYF	TGCGCCAGCAGCTCGGCGGGCAGGGGGCCCCAAGAGACCCAGTACTTC
-	TRBJ2-5	TRBV10-1	-	CASSESGATQETQYF	TGCGCCAGCAGTGAGTCGGGGGCCACCCAAGAGACCCAGTACTTC
few	TRBJ1-1	TRBV6-6	-	CASSTWRDTEAFF	TGTGCCAGCAGTACTTGGAGGGACACTGAAGCTTTCTTT
-	TRBJ2-7	TRBV19	TRBD1	CASSPWRQGVGEQYF	TGTGCCAGTAGTCCTTGGCGACAGGGGGTCGGCGAGCAGTACTTC
-	TRBJ1-5	TRBV6-6	TRBD1	CASSFGTEISNQPQHF	TGTGCCAGCAGTTTTGGGACAGAGATTAGCAATCAGCCCCAGCATTTT
-	TRBJ2-7	TRBV6-1	-	CASSQERYSYEQYF	TGTGCCAGCAGCCAGGAACGTTACAGCTACGAGCAGTACTTC
-	TRBJ1-2	TRBV25-1	TRBD1	CASSEATGALGGYTF	TGTGCCAGCAGTGAAGCCACAGGGGCCTTGGGTGGCTACACCTTC
-	TRBJ2-7	TRBV7-6	TRBD1	CASSLGQADRFSYEQYF	TGTGCCAGCAGCTTAGGACAGGCGGACAGGTTCTCCTACGAGCAGTACTTC
-	TRBJ1-1	TRBV29-1	-	CSVEGQGNTEAFF	TGCAGCGTTGAAGGCCAGGGTAACACTGAAGCTTTCTTT
-	TRBJ1-1	TRBV5-1	-	CASSLTGTSNTEAFF	TGCGCCAGCAGCTTGACCGGGACATCGAACACTGAAGCTTTCTTT